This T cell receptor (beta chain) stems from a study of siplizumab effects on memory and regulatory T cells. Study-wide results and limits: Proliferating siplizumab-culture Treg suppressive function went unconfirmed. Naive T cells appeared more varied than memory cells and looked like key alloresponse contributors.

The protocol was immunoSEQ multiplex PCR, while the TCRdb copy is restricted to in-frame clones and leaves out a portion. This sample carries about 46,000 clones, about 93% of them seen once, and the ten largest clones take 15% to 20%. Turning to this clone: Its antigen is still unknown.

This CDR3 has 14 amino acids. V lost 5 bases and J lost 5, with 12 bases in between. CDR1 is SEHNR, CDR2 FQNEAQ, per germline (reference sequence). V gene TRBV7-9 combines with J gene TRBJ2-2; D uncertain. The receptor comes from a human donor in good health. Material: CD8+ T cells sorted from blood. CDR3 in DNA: TGTGCCAGCAGCCCCTCTCTTGGGACCGGGGAGCTGTTTTTT. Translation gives CASSPSLGTGELFF.